This TCR beta chain is drawn from a study of blood T cell repertoires in COVID-19. V shed 6 bases, J shed 1 base, and the junction held 5 bases outside the gene matches. There are 15 residues in the CDR3. CDR1 and CDR2 from the germline V gene are MNHEY and SVGEGT. Only in-frame clones appear in the TCRdb table, and some are missing; sequencing was by immunoSEQ multiplex PCR. The sample includes about 490,000 clones, approximately 85% of them seen just once. The sample comprised peripheral blood. The rearrangement links TRBV6-2 or TRBV6-3 to TRBJ2-7; 11 nucleotides line up with TRBD2. The TCR comes from a human donor in a cohort sampled during active COVID-19. The CDR3 DNA follows: TGTGCCAGCAGCCCGGGACTAGCGGTTTCCTACGAGCAGTACTTC. Amino acid sequence: CASSPGLAVSYEQYF.